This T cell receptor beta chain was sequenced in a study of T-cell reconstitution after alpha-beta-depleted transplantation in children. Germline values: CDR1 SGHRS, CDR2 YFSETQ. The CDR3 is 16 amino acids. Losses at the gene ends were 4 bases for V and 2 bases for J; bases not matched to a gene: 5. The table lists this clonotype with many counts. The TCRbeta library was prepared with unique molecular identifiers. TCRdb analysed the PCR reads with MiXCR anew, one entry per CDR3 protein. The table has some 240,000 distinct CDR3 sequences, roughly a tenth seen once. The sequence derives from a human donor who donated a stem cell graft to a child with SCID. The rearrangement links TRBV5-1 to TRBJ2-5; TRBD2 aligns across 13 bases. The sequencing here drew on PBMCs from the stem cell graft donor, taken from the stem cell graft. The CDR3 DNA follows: TGCGCCAGCAGCCACGGACTAGCGGGGGATCAAGAGACCCAGTACTTC. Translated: CASSHGLAGDQETQYF.